The following is a T cell receptor beta chain sequence with its context. The CDR3 extends over 12 amino acids. Germline CDR1 is ENHRY and CDR2 is SYGVKD. Trimming shortened V by 6 bases and J by 1 base, and 6 bases separated the two germline ends. The data belong to a study of tumor-infiltrating lymphocytes in primary liver carcinoma. The template, approximately 500 ng total RNA, yielded TCR beta cDNA made with a constant-region primer. Investigators got TCR beta libraries out of three nested multiplex PCR rounds, done with slightly modified ARM-PCR. The first two PCR rounds used TRBV1-TRBV30 forward primers with a C-beta reverse primer, about 10 cycles each. TCRdb redid the calling of the multiplex PCR reads with MiXCR, one entry per CDR3 protein. The sample records 99,000 or so distinct CDR3 sequences, 55% to 75% being singletons. Unsorted bulk tissue of roughly 17-33 mg yielded co-extracted RNA and DNA.

This TCR was sampled from a woman in her sixties with primary liver carcinoma and hepatitis B virus infection. The specimen sequenced was liver tumor tissue from sampling region 5. Subset specified: tumor region T5, tumor centre. This chain uses TRBV10-3 with TRBJ1-1, with D tentatively TRBD1 (5 bases). As DNA, the CDR3 is TGTGCCATCAGCGGACAGAACACTGAAGCTTTCTTT. This codes for CAISGQNTEAFF.